The T cell receptor beta chain under discussion was sequenced for a study of PD-1 blockade in classical Hodgkin lymphoma. Findings of the study overall: Reports indicated that newly diagnosed patients had lower baseline TCR diversity than healthy donors did. By cycle point C4D1, TCR diversity had risen significantly in CD4+ cells (but not CD8+ cells). Similar baseline diversity was found in complete responders and newly diagnosed patients.

Every patient was affected by relapse after autologous stem cell transplantation, while exposure to brentuximab vedotin was not uniform. The CD4+ T cells used were purified from thawed PBMCs through magnetic negative selection. V was clipped by 4 bases and J by 4 bases, with 14 bases between them. CDR1 is SGHDT and CDR2 is YYEEEE in the germline V gene. CDR3 size: 14 residues. With respect to this clone: Its antigen is undetermined.

Only in-frame clones appear in the TCRdb table, and some are missing; sequencing was by immunoSEQ multiplex PCR. The table includes 7,500 to 8,000 clones, 75% to 90% detected once. This chain links TRBV5-6 with TRBJ2-5; D gene unclear. The receptor was isolated from a human donor with classical Hodgkin lymphoma. The input for sequencing was CD4+ T cells from blood, taken at baseline. The CDR3 coding sequence is TGTGCCAGCAGCCGACCCAGTCTGGGAGAGACCCAGTACTTC. Its protein product is CASSRPSLGETQYF. Full variable domain (outside the CDR3, taken from reference TRBV5-6 and TRBJ2-5): DAGVTQSPTHLIKTRGQQVTLRCSPKSGHDTVSWYQQALGQGPQFIFQYYEEEERQRGNFPDRFSGHQFPNYSSELNVNALLLGDSALYLCASSRPSLGETQYFGPGTRLLVL.